The subject of this entry is one T cell receptor (beta chain). Its cognate antigen is unknown. This may be a read error, as it is one base from a much larger clone. TCRdb analysed the reads with MiXCR anew, one entry per CDR3 protein. The sample includes about 600,000 distinct CDR3 sequences, 24% of them seen just once. The data stem from a study of T cell repertoires in cytomegalovirus infection. Study information: Public signatures in TCR beta pointed to CMV infection and matching HLA type. Study-level results: The study identified carriers of CMV plus the relevant HLA from cumulative public TCR beta family frequency. Across the ex vivo response, the dominant clonotypes were HLA-C-restricted CMV-specific TCR beta clonotypes.

CDR1 is MNHEY, CDR2 SVGEGT, per germline. CDR3 length equals 14 residues. The chain links TRBV6-2 or TRBV6-3 to TRBJ2-1, with TRBD2 as a possible D gene (5 bases). The sequenced sample consisted of CD8+ T cells from PBMCs. The receptor was isolated from a human donor in good health (CMV status not recorded). Some clones in this sample may be carry-over from other donors' samples. The chain's CDR3 is CASSSRGGFNGQFF. The CDR3 DNA follows: TGTGCCAGCAGTTCTCGGGGTGGTTTCAATGGGCAGTTCTTC.